A single sample is the source of the 17 T cell receptor beta chains below, sequenced in a study of patients and donors after allogeneic stem cell transplantation. TCRdb analysed the RT-PCR reads with MiXCR anew, one entry per CDR3 protein. The sample consists of 160,000 or so distinct CDR3 sequences, approximately 24% of them appearing once. Sequencing input: blood, either unsorted or a sorted T cell fraction (not recorded which). These receptors all come from a human donor who was either an allogeneic HSCT recipient or a stem cell or donor lymphocyte infusion donor (not recorded which). It is not recorded whose cells these are; they may come from a transplant donor.

This clonotype was seen at least ten times. The chain carries TRBV5-1 and TRBJ1-6; 7 nucleotides match TRBD1. The CDR3 has 16 amino acids. Looked up from germline, CDR1 is SGHRS and CDR2 is YFSETQ. The J segment lost 2 bases and the V segment lost 2 bases, leaving 4 bases of the junction unmatched. This chain's CDR3 is CASSLEGATYNSPLHF. The CDR3 nucleotides read TGCGCCAGCAGCTTAGAGGGGGCCACCTATAATTCACCCCTCCACTTT.

This clonotype has more than one count but fewer than ten. CDR3 coding DNA: TGTGCCAGTAGTCCACGACCGTCCCCCTTTAATCAGCCCCAGCATTTT. It is translated as CASSPRPSPFNQPQHF. The chain uses TRBV19 and TRBJ1-5; D is unresolved. The CDR3 has 16 residues. Germline V lookup: CDR1 LNHDA, CDR2 SQIVND (reference sequence). Trimming removed 5 bases at V and 4 bases at J, with 18 bases between.

The genes are TRBV24-1 and TRBJ2-1, with 7 bases lining up with TRBD1. V lost 3 bases, J lost 5 bases, and 12 bases stayed unmatched. The CDR3 consists of 17 residues. Germline CDR1 and CDR2: KGHDR and SFDVKD. This CDR3 reads CATSDGTAGSINNEQFF. The CDR3 bases are TGTGCCACCAGTGATGGGACAGCAGGGTCAATCAACAATGAGCAGTTCTTC.

The chain carries TRBV20-1 and TRBJ2-3, with TRBD2 matching 12 bases. Looked up from germline, CDR1 is DFQATT and CDR2 is SNEGSKA (reference sequence). The CDR3 covers 15 residues. V dropped 0 bases and J dropped 7; count of bases not matched to a gene: 5. The CDR3 here is CSARDRLAGVYTQYF. In DNA form, the CDR3 reads TGCAGTGCTAGAGACAGACTAGCGGGAGTGTATACGCAGTATTTT.

This chain joins TRBV5-1 and TRBJ2-3; 12 bases agree with TRBD2. The germline V gene has CDR1 SGHRS and CDR2 YFSETQ. The CDR3 loop spans 18 amino acids. The V segment lost 1 base and the J segment 0 bases; nucleotides outside the gene matches: 6. The CDR3 DNA sequence: TGCGCCAGCAGCTTGCTAGCGGGGGGGCCAGTTAGCACAGATACGCAGTATTTT. This translates into CASSLLAGGPVSTDTQYF. Filled out from reference TRBV5-1 and TRBJ2-3, the complete variable domain reads KAGVTQTPRYLIKTRGQQVTLSCSPISGHRSVSWYQQTPGQGLQFLFEYFSETQRNKGNFPGRFSGRQFSNSRSEMNVSTLELGDSALYLCASSLLAGGPVSTDTQYFGPGTRLTVL.

This rearrangement joins TRBV7-3 to TRBJ2-2; D possibly corresponds to TRBD2 (6 bases). The CDR3 contains 14 residues. The V gene lost 7 bases and the J gene lost 6 bases, with 15 bases spanning the gap. Germline V gene lookup returns CDR1 SGHTA and CDR2 FQGTGA. In DNA form, the CDR3 reads TGTGCCAGCACCCCGGGAGTCTTATCCGGGGAGCTGTTTTTT. Its protein is CASTPGVLSGELFF.

This clonotype was detected many times. This sequence joins TRBV6-6 and TRBJ1-1; 7 nucleotides line up with TRBD1. The V gene's germline CDR1 is MNHNY and CDR2 SVGAGI (reference sequence). There are 12 residues in the CDR3. The V and J ends lost 10 bases and 11 bases, in that order; junction bases with no gene match: 13. The CDR3 DNA is TGTGCCACCGAACCAACAACAGGGGAGGCTTTCTTT. Amino acids: CATEPTTGEAFF.

This rearrangement joins TRBV20-1 to TRBJ2-1, with unresolved D. V shed 8 bases and J shed 9 bases, with 20 bases lying between them. This CDR3 is built from 13 residues. Germline V lookup: CDR1 DFQATT, CDR2 SNEGSKA (reference sequence). The CDR3 protein is CSLPPGNTGEQFF. The CDR3 bases are TGCAGTCTACCACCGGGCAATACGGGTGAGCAGTTCTTC.

This clonotype was seen only a few times. The chain joins TRBV9 to TRBJ1-1; D gene uncertain. V lost 4 bases, J lost 3 bases, and 13 bases lay in between. Germline V gene sequence: CDR1 SGDLS, CDR2 YYNGEE. This CDR3 region has 14 residues. In DNA, the CDR3 is TGTGCCAGCAGCCGGGCCGAGAGGGACACTGAAGCTTTCTTT. Encoded protein: CASSRAERDTEAFF.

The chain combines TRBV3-1 with TRBJ1-5, with a possible D match to TRBD1 (5 bases). This CDR3 has 15 residues. Trimming removed 4 bases at V and 2 bases at J, with 12 bases between. Germline loops: CDR1 LGHDT, CDR2 YNNKEL (reference sequence). In DNA, the CDR3 is TGTGCCAGCAGCCCTCAGGGCAGGGGCAATCAGCCCCAGCATTTT. Translating gives CASSPQGRGNQPQHF.

The gene calls are TRBV25-1 and TRBJ2-7; TRBD1 might be the D (6 bases). Trimming took off 4 bases at V and 3 bases at J, with 10 bases between the two ends. The length of the CDR3 is 13 residues. Germline CDR1 and CDR2: MGHDK and SYGVNS. For the CDR3, the DNA is TGTGCCAGCAGTGTTGGCAGGGGCTACGAGCAGTACTTC. Translating it yields CASSVGRGYEQYF.

The chain couples TRBV28 to TRBJ1-1; D unresolved. The CDR3 runs to 13 residues. Trimming took 3 bases from V and 4 from J, leaving 9 bases between them. Germline values: CDR1 MDHEN, CDR2 SYDVKM. The CDR3 DNA follows: TGTGCCAGCAGTTTTGTCGGGAGCACTGAAGCTTTCTTT. Translating it yields CASSFVGSTEAFF. Full variable domain (remainder filled in from reference TRBV28 and TRBJ1-1): DVKVTQSSRYLVKRTGEKVFLECVQDMDHENMFWYRQDPGLGLRLIYFSYDVKMKEKGDIPEGYSVSREKKERFSLILESASTNQTSMYLCASSFVGSTEAFFGQGTRLTVV.

This chain connects TRBV27 to TRBJ2-6; TRBD1 or TRBD2 may be the D gene (5 bases each). V was clipped by 6 bases and J by 3 bases, with 9 bases between them. The CDR3 is made up of 14 amino acids. Germline CDR1 MNHEY, CDR2 SMNVEV (reference sequence). CDR3 amino acids: CASRRDHGANVLTF. CDR3 bases: TGTGCCAGCAGACGGGACCATGGGGCCAACGTCCTGACTTTC.

The chain is built from TRBV29-1 and TRBJ2-7; D may be TRBD1 (5 bases). Trimming shortened V by 3 bases and J by 2 bases, and 11 bases separated the two germline ends. The length of the CDR3 is 13 residues. Germline V gene lookup returns CDR1 SQVTM and CDR2 ANQGSEA. The CDR3 region has the DNA TGCAGCGTTGATGGGGCCCCAACCTACGAGCAGTACTTC. Its translation is CSVDGAPTYEQYF.

V and J are TRBV24-1 and TRBJ2-3; D call uncertain. Looked up from germline, CDR1 is KGHDR and CDR2 is SFDVKD. Deletions cut 0 bases from V and 1 base from J, with 19 bases between. This CDR3 is built from 19 residues. The CDR3 bases are TGTGCCACCAGTGATTTGGGCGCGGCCCAGTACTACCGCACAGATACGCAGTATTTT. It encodes CATSDLGAAQYYRTDTQYF.

This clonotype has a count of ten or more. The CDR3 DNA reads as TGTGCCATCAGTGAGTCCTCCCTCCCGGGTGCGAATCAGCCCCAGCATTTT. It yields the protein CAISESSLPGANQPQHF. The chain joins TRBV10-3 to TRBJ1-5; D is unresolved. V was clipped by 0 bases and J by 4 bases, with 16 bases between them. The CDR3 length is 17 residues. Germline CDR1 ENHRY, CDR2 SYGVKD.

This clonotype was picked up a small number of times. CDR3 residues: CSLGRGKQPQHF. As DNA, the CDR3 is TGCAGCCTAGGGAGAGGGAAACAGCCCCAGCATTTT. The chain uses TRBV29-1 and TRBJ1-5; no reliable D call. V was cut by 8 bases and J by 7 bases, with 15 bases left in between. The CDR3 spans 12 residues. Per the germline V gene, CDR1 is SQVTM and CDR2 is ANQGSEA.